These T cell receptor beta chains were read from a single sample in a study of CD8+CD57+ T cells in acquired aplastic anemia. Via MiXCR, TCRdb re-called the reads, giving one row per CDR3 protein. The data show a few hundred thousand distinct CDR3 sequences, around three fifths seen once. Sequencing was done on a sample of sorted CD4+, CD8+, or CD8+CD57+ T cells (not recorded which) from PBMCs. Source of these receptors: a human donor with aplastic anemia. CDR3s include the opening cysteine and the closing phenylalanine or tryptophan. A D gene is named only where the DNA matches it firmly. Only some rows state a clone size, as once, few, many or a class for expanded clones.

j_call d_call v_call clone_size cdr3_aa cdr3_nt
TRBJ1-2 . TRBV4-3 . CASSQVGEGYGYTF TGCGCCAGCAGCCAAGTAGGGGAAGGCTATGGCTACACCTTC
TRBJ2-7 TRBD2 TRBV20-1 few CSARSAGGAYEQYF TGCAGTGCTAGGTCGGCGGGAGGGGCCTACGAGCAGTACTTC
TRBJ2-7 TRBD2 TRBV10-3 . CAISDGTSVEQYF TGTGCCATAAGTGACGGGACTAGCGTCGAGCAGTACTTC
TRBJ1-2 TRBD1 TRBV9 . CASSVAKTGGLEGYTF TGTGCCAGCAGCGTAGCAAAGACAGGGGGCCTAGAGGGCTACACCTTC
TRBJ2-5 . TRBV10-3 few CAISEFRGLTPQETQYF TGTGCCATCAGTGAGTTCCGGGGTCTCACCCCTCAAGAGACCCAGTACTTC
TRBJ2-1 . TRBV9 . CASSVEPGDFWEQFF TGTGCCAGCAGCGTGGAGCCCGGGGACTTCTGGGAGCAGTTCTTC
TRBJ2-1 . TRBV20-1 many CSARNRETDFNEQFF TGCAGTGCTAGAAATAGGGAGACAGACTTCAATGAGCAGTTCTTC
TRBJ1-5 . TRBV7-2 . CASSPARGPQPQHF TGTGCCAGCAGCCCCGCGCGGGGGCCTCAGCCCCAGCATTTT
TRBJ2-7 . TRBV7-8 few CASKSTPFSYEQYF TGTGCCAGCAAGTCGACGCCCTTTTCCTACGAGCAGTACTTC
TRBJ2-1 . TRBV20-1 many CSAKALSYNEQFF TGCAGTGCCAAAGCCCTCTCCTACAATGAGCAGTTCTTC
TRBJ2-7 . TRBV19 many CASSSEYEQYF TGTGCCAGTAGTAGCGAGTACGAGCAGTACTTC
TRBJ2-7 TRBD2 TRBV24-1 . CASSDGTSAAKQYF TGTGCCTCCAGTGACGGGACTAGCGCGGCCAAGCAGTACTTC
TRBJ1-1 . TRBV7-2 many CASSFAPVNTEAFF TGTGCCAGCAGCTTCGCGCCAGTGAACACTGAAGCTTTCTTT
TRBJ2-1 TRBD1 TRBV24-1 . CATSDLDRGSNEQFF TGTGCCACCAGTGACCTGGACAGGGGTAGCAATGAGCAGTTCTTC